This T cell receptor beta chain stems from a study of naive and memory T cell subsets. V lost 2 bases to trimming and J lost 6 bases; unmatched junction nucleotides: 8. From germline, CDR1 is MNHEY and CDR2 SVGEGT. CDR3 length: 16 amino acids. Findings and limits, study-wide: Naive and memory repertoire findings lacked a ground truth for validation. Between naive and memory subsets, TCR abundance power law exponents differed.

This clonotype has a handful of counts. Antigen unknown. The beta constant-region primer was an equimolar mix of two oligonucleotides covering TRBC1 and TRBC2. The ligated cDNA underwent four PCR rounds using SP2 and nested alpha and beta constant-region primers. An oligonucleotide with the SP2 primer and a 12-nucleotide UMI was ligated to the cDNA 3' end. TCRdb itself ran the UMI-ligation and nested PCR reads through MiXCR, one entry per CDR3 protein. Of some 16,000 distinct CDR3 sequences in the sample, roughly 8.7% were seen once. The clonotype was recovered from a human donor in good health. V is TRBV6-2 or TRBV6-3 and J is TRBJ2-2, with 8 bases matching TRBD2. The sequenced sample consisted of central memory CD8+ T cells from blood. The CDR3 sequence: CASSYHSGSVSGELFF. In nucleotides, the CDR3 is TGTGCCAGCAGTTACCACAGCGGGAGTGTCTCCGGGGAGCTGTTTTTT.